The present T cell receptor beta chain was sequenced within a study of CD8+CD57+ T cells in acquired aplastic anemia. The table lists this clonotype with a few counts. It was genomic DNA that served as the template for profiling TCR beta VDJ and CDR3. TCRdb redid the calling of the reads with MiXCR, one entry per CDR3 protein. There are about 270,000 distinct CDR3 sequences in the sample; roughly 50% occur only once, and 8% lies in the top ten. The V gene lost 5 bases and the J gene lost 5 bases, with 13 bases spanning the gap. The CDR3 is 13 residues long. Per germline, CDR1 SNHLY and CDR2 FYNNEI. The sequenced material came from sorted CD4+, CD8+, or CD8+CD57+ T cells (not recorded which) from PBMCs. The source of this sequence is a human donor with severe aplastic anemia or a healthy control (not recorded which). V and J are TRBV2 and TRBJ2-7, with D possibly TRBD1 on 5 matching bases. This CDR3 reads CASSRGRLDEQYF. DNA of the CDR3: TGTGCCAGCAGTAGGGGTCGGCTAGACGAGCAGTACTTC.